This T cell receptor (beta chain) was captured by sequencing in a study of neoadjuvant anti-PD-1 for oral cavity cancer. Across the whole study: Most patients had three to four biweekly doses of 3 mg/kg nivolumab before resection. Patients without progression received a fourth nivolumab dose around day 43, then surgical resection on days 50-56. Findings and caveats of the study: Post-nivolumab, blood T cell clonality was significantly elevated in non-responders.

Stage II-IVA oral cavity squamous cell carcinoma was new and untreated by systemic or radiation therapy. Clones were read by immunoSEQ multiplex PCR, and TCRdb kept only the in-frame ones, dropping some. The repertoire holds roughly 14,000 clones, about 70% seen once, with 2% to 2.5% in the top ten. CDR1 and CDR2 from the germline V gene are SGHNT and YYREEE (reference sequence). Trimming took 3 bases from V and 3 from J; bases not matched to a gene: 9. The CDR3 runs 15 residues. On this clone: The antigen remains unidentified.

The TCR sequence derives from a person between 40 and 85 years old with oral cavity squamous cell carcinoma. The input for sequencing was PBMCs, taken before nivolumab (anti-PD-1) treatment. V is TRBV5-4 and J is TRBJ2-7, with 7 nucleotides matching TRBD1. The CDR3 loop reads CASSYRQGFNYEQYF. In DNA, the CDR3 is TGTGCCAGCAGCTACAGACAGGGCTTTAACTACGAGCAGTACTTC.